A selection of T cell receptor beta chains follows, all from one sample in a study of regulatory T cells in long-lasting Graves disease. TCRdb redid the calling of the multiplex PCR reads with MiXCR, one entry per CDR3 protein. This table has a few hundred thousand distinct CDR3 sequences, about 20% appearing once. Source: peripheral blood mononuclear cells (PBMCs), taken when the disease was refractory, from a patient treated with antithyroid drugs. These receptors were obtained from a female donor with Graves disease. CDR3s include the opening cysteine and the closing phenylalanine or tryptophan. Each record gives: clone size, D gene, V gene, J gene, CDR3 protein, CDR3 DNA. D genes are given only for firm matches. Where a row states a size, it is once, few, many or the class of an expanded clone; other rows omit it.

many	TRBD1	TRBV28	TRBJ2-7	CASSPSTGGAEQYF	TGTGCCAGCAGTCCCTCGACAGGGGGAGCCGAGCAGTACTTC
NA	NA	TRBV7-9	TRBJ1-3	CASSLLAGNTIYF	TGTGCCAGCAGCTTATTAGCAGGAAACACCATATATTTT
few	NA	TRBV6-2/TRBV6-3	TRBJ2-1	CASSYSSWRHEQFF	TGTGCCAGCAGTTACTCGTCCTGGCGTCATGAGCAGTTCTTC
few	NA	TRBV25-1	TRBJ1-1	CASTGSPMNTEAFF	TGTGCCAGCACCGGCAGTCCAATGAACACTGAAGCTTTCTTT
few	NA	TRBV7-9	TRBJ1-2	CASSLGVGGAQKSYTF	TGTGCCAGCAGCTTAGGGGTTGGGGGAGCTCAGAAGAGCTACACCTTC
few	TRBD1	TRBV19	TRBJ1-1	CASSISGRTGKLRAANTEAFF	TGTGCCAGTAGTATATCCGGTAGGACAGGAAAACTCCGTGCGGCAAACACTGAAGCTTTCTTT
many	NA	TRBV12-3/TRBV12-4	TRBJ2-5	CASSLLVGGLNEETQYF	TGTGCCAGCAGTTTATTGGTTGGAGGGCTGAACGAAGAGACCCAGTACTTC
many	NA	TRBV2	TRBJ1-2	CASSEAGREGKGYTF	TGTGCCAGCAGTGAAGCCGGCAGGGAAGGAAAAGGCTACACCTTC
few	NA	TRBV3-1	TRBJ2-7	CASSQAFRRRGDEQYF	TGTGCCAGCAGCCAAGCTTTTCGGCGGCGTGGCGACGAGCAGTACTTC
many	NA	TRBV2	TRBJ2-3	CATTPGGRLDTDTQYF	TGTGCCACCACTCCAGGAGGGCGACTAGACACAGATACGCAGTATTTT
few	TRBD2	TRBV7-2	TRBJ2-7	CASSRYTAGGPGGEQYF	TGTGCCAGCAGCCGATATACAGCGGGAGGGCCGGGGGGCGAGCAGTACTTC
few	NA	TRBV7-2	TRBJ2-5	CASSHAPGHSKTETQYF	TGTGCCAGCAGCCACGCACCGGGACATTCAAAGACAGAGACCCAGTACTTC
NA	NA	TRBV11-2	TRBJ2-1	CASSLITTEQFF	TGTGCCAGCAGCTTAATCACGACTGAGCAGTTCTTC
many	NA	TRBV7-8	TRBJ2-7	CASMRGYEQYF	TGTGCCAGCATGCGAGGCTACGAGCAGTACTTC
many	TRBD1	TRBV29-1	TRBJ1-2	CSSHDGQGVTGYTF	TGCAGCTCACACGACGGACAGGGGGTTACTGGCTACACCTTC
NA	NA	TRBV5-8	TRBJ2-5	CASSLMRAGLDGETQYF	TGTGCCAGCAGCTTGATGCGGGCAGGGCTTGATGGGGAGACCCAGTACTTC
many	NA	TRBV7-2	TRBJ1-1	CASSLGTKGTEAFF	TGTGCCAGCAGCTTAGGGACAAAGGGCACTGAAGCTTTCTTT
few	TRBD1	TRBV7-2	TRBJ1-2	CASSFTGTENYGYTF	TGTGCCAGCAGCTTTACCGGGACAGAGAACTATGGCTACACCTTC
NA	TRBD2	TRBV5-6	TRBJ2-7	CASSLAGGRVSSYEQYF	TGTGCCAGCAGCTTGGCCGGGGGGAGGGTGAGCTCCTACGAGCAGTACTTC
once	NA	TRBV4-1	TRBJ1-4	CASSLQMIRGDSNEKLFF	TGCGCCAGCAGCCTCCAAATGATCCGGGGAGACTCTAATGAAAAACTGTTTTTT
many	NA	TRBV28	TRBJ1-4	CASSLVRQGGVTNEKLFF	TGTGCCAGCAGTTTGGTGAGGCAGGGTGGTGTAACTAATGAAAAACTGTTTTTT
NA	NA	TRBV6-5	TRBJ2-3	CASSYLAIGTDTQYF	TGTGCCAGCAGTTACTTGGCGATCGGCACAGATACGCAGTATTTT
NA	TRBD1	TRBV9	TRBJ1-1	CASSGDRGREAFF	TGTGCCAGCAGCGGGGACAGGGGACGTGAAGCTTTCTTT
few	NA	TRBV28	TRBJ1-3	CASSSRGGVSGNTIYF	TGTGCCAGCAGTTCCCGCGGGGGCGTCTCTGGAAACACCATATATTTT
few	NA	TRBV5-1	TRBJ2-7	CASSSQRNEQYF	TGCGCCAGCAGCTCTCAACGGAACGAGCAGTACTTC
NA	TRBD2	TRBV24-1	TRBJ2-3	CATSDPLAANVDTQYF	TGTGCCACCAGTGACCCACTAGCGGCAAATGTCGATACGCAGTATTTT
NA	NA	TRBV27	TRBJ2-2	CASSSWGGELFF	TGTGCCAGCAGTTCGTGGGGTGGGGAGCTGTTTTTT
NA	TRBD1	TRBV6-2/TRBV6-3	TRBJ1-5	CASRTGGSGPQHF	TGTGCCAGCAGGACAGGGGGTTCTGGGCCCCAGCATTTT
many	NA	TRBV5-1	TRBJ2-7	CASSLVEGPLDEQYF	TGCGCCAGCAGCTTGGTAGAGGGACCCTTGGACGAGCAGTACTTC
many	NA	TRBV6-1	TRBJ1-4	CASSHSEEKLFF	TGTGCCAGCAGCCACAGTGAGGAAAAACTGTTTTTT
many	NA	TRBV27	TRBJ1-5	CASRSALNQPQHF	TGTGCCAGCAGATCAGCCTTAAATCAGCCCCAGCATTTT
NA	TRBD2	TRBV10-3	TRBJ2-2	CAISGLAGVNTGELFF	TGTGCCATCAGCGGACTAGCGGGAGTGAACACCGGGGAGCTGTTTTTT
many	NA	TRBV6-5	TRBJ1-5	CASSSRMMPQHF	TGTGCCAGCAGTTCGCGGATGATGCCCCAGCATTTT
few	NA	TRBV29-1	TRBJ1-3	CSVVGGDSGNTIYF	TGCAGCGTTGTGGGGGGCGACTCTGGAAACACCATATATTTT
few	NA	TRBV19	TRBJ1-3	CASRDPRTLMSGNTIYF	TGTGCCTCCCGGGACCCTAGGACCTTGATGTCTGGAAACACCATATATTTT
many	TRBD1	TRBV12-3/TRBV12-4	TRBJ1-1	CASSLGTGAVTEAFF	TGTGCCAGCAGTCTAGGGACAGGGGCGGTCACTGAAGCTTTCTTT
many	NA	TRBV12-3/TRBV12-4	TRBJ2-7	CASSVGTPPYEQYF	TGTGCCAGCAGCGTCGGGACACCACCCTACGAGCAGTACTTC
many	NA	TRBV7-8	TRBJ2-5	CASSLLDGETQYF	TGTGCCAGCAGCTTACTTGACGGAGAGACCCAGTACTTC
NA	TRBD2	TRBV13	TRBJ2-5	CASGRGTSRETQYF	TGTGCCAGCGGCCGAGGGACTAGCCGGGAGACCCAGTACTTC
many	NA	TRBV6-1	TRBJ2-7	CASSPRWGRNYEQYF	TGTGCCAGCTCCCCTCGTTGGGGGCGAAACTACGAGCAGTACTTC
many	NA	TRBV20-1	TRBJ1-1	CSARRFGQLNTEAFF	TGCAGTGCTAGGAGGTTCGGGCAGCTGAACACTGAAGCTTTCTTT
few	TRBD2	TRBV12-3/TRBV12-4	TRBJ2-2	CASSMGGIGELFF	TGTGCCAGCAGCATGGGAGGGATCGGGGAGCTGTTTTTT
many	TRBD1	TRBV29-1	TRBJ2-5	CSSGGTGIETQYF	TGCAGCTCTGGGGGGACAGGGATAGAGACCCAGTACTTC
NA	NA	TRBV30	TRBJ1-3	CAWTLSGNTIYF	TGTGCCTGGACCCTTAGTGGAAACACCATATATTTT
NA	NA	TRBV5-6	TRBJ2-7	CASSLAQGGYEQYF	TGTGCCAGCAGCTTGGCCCAGGGTGGCTACGAGCAGTACTTC
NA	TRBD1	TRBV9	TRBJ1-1	CASSAHDRGTEAFF	TGTGCCAGCAGCGCCCACGACAGGGGCACTGAAGCTTTCTTT
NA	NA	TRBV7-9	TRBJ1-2	CASSAAGTGYGYTF	TGTGCCAGCAGCGCCGCCGGGACGGGGTATGGCTACACCTTC
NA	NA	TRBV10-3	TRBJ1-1	CAISEVNTEAFF	TGTGCCATCAGTGAGGTGAACACTGAAGCTTTCTTT
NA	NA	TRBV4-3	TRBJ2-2	CASSQPSANTGELFF	TGCGCCAGCAGCCAACCTAGCGCGAACACCGGGGAGCTGTTTTTT
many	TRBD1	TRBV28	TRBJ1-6	CASSFVSRDRNSPLHF	TGTGCCAGCAGTTTCGTCTCCAGGGACAGGAATTCACCCCTCCACTTT
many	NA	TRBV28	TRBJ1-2	CASSPRGRNYGYTF	TGTGCCAGCAGCCCCAGGGGCAGGAACTATGGCTACACCTTC
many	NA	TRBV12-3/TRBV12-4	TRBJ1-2	CASSLNRGGGYGYTF	TGTGCCAGCAGTTTAAATCGGGGGGGGGGCTATGGCTACACCTTC
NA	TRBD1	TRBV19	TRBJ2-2	CASILGTGDTGELFF	TGTGCCAGTATTTTGGGGACAGGGGACACCGGGGAGCTGTTTTTT
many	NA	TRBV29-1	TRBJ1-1	CSAEAGEPNTEAFF	TGCAGCGCTGAGGCAGGAGAGCCGAACACTGAAGCTTTCTTT
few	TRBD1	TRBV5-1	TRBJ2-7	CASSLVRDRAYEQYF	TGCGCCAGCAGCTTGGTCCGGGACAGGGCCTACGAGCAGTACTTC